A single T cell receptor beta chain is shown here with its context. The antigen is not known. This specimen belongs to a study of T cells in pancreatic ductal adenocarcinoma. The repertoire was sequenced with immunoSEQ multiplex PCR; TCRdb's copy has only in-frame clones and lacks some. The table lists tens of thousands of clones, approximately 90% of them singletons. Surgery without prior neoadjuvant therapy was the treatment of the selected pancreatic ductal adenocarcinoma patients. The germline CDR1 and CDR2 sequences are ENHRY and SYGVKD. There are 14 residues in the CDR3. V lost 6 bases to trimming and J lost 6 bases; unmatched junction nucleotides: 6. The study's findings and limits: Compared with tumor, blood showed more total productive templates and around 8.4-fold more clonotypes. Tumor and blood clonality did not differ significantly, about 0.11 versus 0.066. The resected cohort was biased toward the minority with early-stage disease. Tumors hold more CD45RO+ effector T cells, which may bias toward lower diversity.

Sequencing was done on a sample of PBMCs. The chain couples TRBV10-3 to TRBJ2-1; 9 bases match TRBD2. The sequence came from a human donor with pancreatic ductal adenocarcinoma. Here the CDR3 DNA reads TGTGCCATCAGGCCGACTAGCGGAAGCAATGAGCAGTTCTTC. It translates to CAIRPTSGSNEQFF.